The 8 T cell receptor beta chains below were found in one sample sequenced in a study of blood T cell repertoires in COVID-19. Generated by immunoSEQ multiplex PCR, the TCRdb table keeps only in-frame clones and is missing some. The table lists approximately 72,000 clones, roughly 86% of them singletons. What was sequenced was peripheral blood. These TCRs come from a woman aged 60-75 years with acute or convalescent COVID-19.

J is TRBJ2-3 and V is TRBV11-3, with TRBD2 as a possible D gene (6 bases). Germline CDR1 is SGHNT and CDR2 is YENEEA. The CDR3 extends over 14 amino acids. V was pared by 2 bases and J by 6 bases, with 12 bases between. CDR3 nucleotide sequence: TGTGCCAGCAGCTTAACCCGCGGGGCCGATACGCAGTATTTT. Translating it yields CASSLTRGADTQYF. Full variable domain (rest looked up from reference TRBV11-3 and TRBJ2-3): EAGVVQSPRYKIIEKKQPVAFWCNPISGHNTLYWYLQNLGQGPELLIRYENEEAVDDSQLPKDRFSAERLKGVDSTLKIQPAELGDSAVYLCASSLTRGADTQYFGPGTRLTVL.

The CDR3 sequence is CASSVRGALGYEQFF. In DNA, the CDR3 is TGTGCCAGCAGCGTACGGGGGGCCCTAGGGTATGAGCAGTTCTTC. The chain has TRBV9 and TRBJ2-1; D is possibly TRBD2 (7 bases). Germline values: CDR1 SGDLS, CDR2 YYNGEE. Trimming took off 1 base at V and 8 bases at J, with 16 bases between the two ends. CDR3 size: 15 residues.

V usage is TRBV9 and J usage is TRBJ2-3; 10 bases match TRBD1. This CDR3 contains 15 residues. The trim removed 0 bases at V and 5 bases at J, leaving 3 bases unmatched. Germline V gene data show CDR1 as SGDLS and CDR2 as YYNGEE. CDR3 DNA: TGTGCCAGCAGCGTAGCTGGACAGGGGGGAGATACGCAGTATTTT. Encoded protein: CASSVAGQGGDTQYF.

V usage is TRBV3-1 (or the pseudogene TRBV3-2) and J usage is TRBJ1-1; D is perhaps TRBD1 (5 bases). The germline V gene encodes CDR1 LGHDT and CDR2 YNNKEL (reference sequence). The CDR3 consists of 14 residues. The V and J ends lost 4 bases and 3 bases respectively, with 12 bases between them. The CDR3 sequence is CASSPDGGYTEAFF. The CDR3, as DNA: TGTGCCAGCAGCCCCGATGGGGGGTACACTGAAGCTTTCTTT.

The chain joins TRBV4-1 to TRBJ1-1; no firm D call. CDR1 and CDR2 (germline): MGHRA, YSYEKL. Trimming took off 6 bases at V and 0 bases at J, with 14 bases between the two ends. The CDR3 has 15 amino acids. The CDR3 nucleotides are TGCGCCAGCAGTCATTCCGCGACTCTGAACACTGAAGCTTTCTTT. Encoded protein: CASSHSATLNTEAFF.

The V gene is TRBV28, the J gene TRBJ2-3, with 8 positions matching TRBD1. The junction had 9 bases not matched to a gene; V was cut back by 5 bases and J by 5 bases. CDR1 is MDHEN, CDR2 SYDVKM, per germline. The CDR3 runs to 15 residues. DNA of the CDR3: TGTGCCAGCAGTGCCCCTGGACAGGGTGTAGATACGCAGTATTTT. Translation gives CASSAPGQGVDTQYF.

This clone was seen only a few times. This chain connects TRBV9 to TRBJ1-6, with D possibly TRBD1 on 6 matching bases. Germline V gene lookup returns CDR1 SGDLS and CDR2 YYNGEE. The CDR3 consists of 16 residues. V lost 5 bases and J 0 bases, leaving 12 bases between the germline ends. CDR3 sequence reads: CASRQGRSSYNSPLHF. CDR3 nucleotide sequence: TGTGCCAGCAGACAGGGAAGGTCCTCCTATAATTCACCCCTCCACTTT.

The rearrangement joins TRBV19 to TRBJ2-5; the D gene is possibly TRBD1 (5 bases). The germline V gene has CDR1 LNHDA and CDR2 SQIVND (reference sequence). Trimming removed 1 base at V and 6 bases at J, with 9 bases between. The CDR3 is 13 amino acids. Here the CDR3 DNA reads TGTGCCAGTAGTATAGCAGGGCGACAGACCCAGTACTTC. Its protein is CASSIAGRQTQYF.